This TCR beta chain comes out of a study of T cells in Graves' hyperthyroidism and ophthalmopathy. Overall study results and limits: Blood also contained most expanded thyroid clonotypes above 0.001.

This clonotype has a count of ten or more. Its antigen remains unidentified. Looked up from germline, CDR1 is MNHEY and CDR2 is SVGEGT. CDR3 length equals 14 residues. Deletions cut 2 bases from V and 7 bases from J, with 14 bases between. The TCR beta CDR3 regions underwent amplification using RNA transcripts as the source. RT-PCR in the first round (using the HTBI primer set) targeted the TCR CDR3. Each CDR3 protein gets one entry after TCRdb re-called the multiplex PCR reads with MiXCR. This table holds about 610,000 distinct CDR3 sequences, around 46% found once. Newly diagnosed hyperthyroidism, duration under 2 months, in patients aged 18 to 65. Exclusion of patients followed from uncontrolled infection, other autoimmune disease, pregnancy or lactation.

Sequences were obtained from peripheral blood or thyroid tissue (not recorded which). The V and J genes are TRBV6-2 or TRBV6-3 and TRBJ1-2, with D unclear. The origin of this receptor is a woman under 30 with Graves' hyperthyroidism. The CDR3 DNA follows: TGTGCCAGCAGTTACAAGCCTTCCCAGCGTGGCTACACCTTC. It specifies CASSYKPSQRGYTF.